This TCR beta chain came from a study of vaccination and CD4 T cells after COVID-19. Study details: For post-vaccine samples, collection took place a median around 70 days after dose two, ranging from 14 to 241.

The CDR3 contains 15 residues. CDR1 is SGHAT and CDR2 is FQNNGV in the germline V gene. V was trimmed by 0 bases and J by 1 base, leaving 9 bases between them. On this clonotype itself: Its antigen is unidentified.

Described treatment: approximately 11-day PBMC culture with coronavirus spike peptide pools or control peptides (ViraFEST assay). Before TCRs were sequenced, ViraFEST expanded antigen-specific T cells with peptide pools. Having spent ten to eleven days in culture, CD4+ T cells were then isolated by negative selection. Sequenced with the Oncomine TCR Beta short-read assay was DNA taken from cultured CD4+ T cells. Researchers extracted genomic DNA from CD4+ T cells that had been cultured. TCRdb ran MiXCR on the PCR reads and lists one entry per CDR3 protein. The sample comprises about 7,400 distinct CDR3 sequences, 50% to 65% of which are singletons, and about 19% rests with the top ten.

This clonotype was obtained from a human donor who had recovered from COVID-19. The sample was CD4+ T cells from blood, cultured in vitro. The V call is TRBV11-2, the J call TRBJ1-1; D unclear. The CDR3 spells CASSLDQVWNTEAFF. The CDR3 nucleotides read TGTGCCAGCAGCTTAGATCAGGTCTGGAACACTGAAGCTTTCTTT.